The 20 T cell receptor beta chains listed next were all sequenced from one sample in a study of blood T cell repertoires in COVID-19. The repertoire was sequenced with immunoSEQ multiplex PCR; TCRdb's copy has only in-frame clones and lacks some. Of roughly 46,000 clones detected, over 75% appear once; the ten largest clones hold roughly an eighth. Specimen: peripheral blood. The receptors here all came from a human donor with active COVID-19. The donor label of this sample is uncertain.

V and J are TRBV5-5 and TRBJ2-1; D perhaps matches TRBD1 (6 bases). The length of the CDR3 is 15 residues. The V end lost 2 bases, the J end lost 10 bases, and 19 bases lay between the germline ends. CDR1 is SGHKS and CDR2 is YYEKEE in the germline V gene (reference sequence). The CDR3 sequence is CASSFRGHPTIEQFF. CDR3 DNA sequence: TGTGCCAGCAGCTTCCGGGGACACCCTACAATAGAGCAGTTCTTC.

V gene TRBV6-6 combines with J gene TRBJ1-5; D uncertain. V lost 2 bases and J lost 6, with 11 bases in between. Germline CDR1 MNHNY, CDR2 SVGAGI (reference sequence). CDR3 length equals 14 residues. CDR3 loop: CASSYRIEGQPQHF. In DNA, the CDR3 is TGTGCCAGCAGTTACAGGATAGAGGGTCAGCCCCAGCATTTT.

The chain recombines TRBV7-2 with TRBJ2-5; D possibly corresponds to TRBD1 (5 bases). In germline, CDR1 is SGHTA, CDR2 FQGNSA. This CDR3 comprises 13 residues. Between the trimmed V and J ends, which lost 5 bases and 1 base, there was a span of 8 bases. As DNA, the CDR3 is TGTGCCAGCAGCCTGCAGGGCCAAGAGACCCAGTACTTC. This gives the protein CASSLQGQETQYF.

The rearrangement links TRBV27 to TRBJ1-2; D is possibly TRBD1 (5 bases). Germline values: CDR1 MNHEY, CDR2 SMNVEV (reference sequence). The CDR3 has 14 residues. The germline V and J ends were trimmed by 4 bases and 6 bases, with 15 bases remaining between them. The chain's CDR3 is CASSSRVAVHGYTF. The CDR3 coding sequence is TGTGCCAGCAGTTCCAGGGTAGCGGTTCATGGCTACACCTTC.

This clone came up a few times. The chain has TRBV28 and TRBJ2-6; TRBD1 agrees at 7 bases. The CDR3 covers 15 residues. Germline V gene sequence: CDR1 MDHEN, CDR2 SYDVKM. The V segment lost 6 bases and the J segment 4 bases; nucleotides outside the gene matches: 6. The CDR3 sequence: CASSYTGVGANVLTF. Here the CDR3 DNA reads TGTGCCAGCAGCTATACAGGGGTCGGGGCCAACGTCCTGACTTTC.

The rearrangement uses TRBV6-2 or TRBV6-3 and TRBJ1-1; no clear D. This CDR3 region has 14 residues. The germline gives CDR1 MNHEY, CDR2 SVGEGT. V was trimmed by 5 bases and J by 6 bases, leaving 16 bases between them. The CDR3 reads CASSPHGLLPEAFF. The CDR3 nucleotides are TGTGCCAGCAGTCCCCATGGCCTCCTGCCTGAAGCTTTCTTT.

The chain links TRBV28 to TRBJ1-5; 9 bases are a match to TRBD1. With V trimmed by 3 bases and J by 7 bases, 7 bases remained unmatched. Germline values: CDR1 MDHEN, CDR2 SYDVKM. This CDR3 is built from 15 residues. CDR3 protein: CASSFSQGAIQPQHF. Written as DNA, the CDR3 is TGTGCCAGCAGTTTCTCACAGGGGGCGATCCAGCCCCAGCATTTT. The full variable domain, rest sourced from reference TRBV28 and TRBJ1-5, is DVKVTQSSRYLVKRTGEKVFLECVQDMDHENMFWYRQDPGLGLRLIYFSYDVKMKEKGDIPEGYSVSREKKERFSLILESASTNQTSMYLCASSFSQGAIQPQHFGDGTRLSIL.

The chain uses TRBV28 and TRBJ1-2; 7 bases match TRBD1. CDR3 length: 15 residues. Unmatched junction bases numbered 11, after V lost 3 bases and J lost 7 bases. CDR1 and CDR2 (germline): MDHEN, SYDVKM. This CDR3 reads CASSFNIREGAGYTF. CDR3 coding DNA: TGTGCCAGCAGTTTCAATATTCGTGAGGGGGCTGGCTACACCTTC.

This clone was recorded once. This chain connects TRBV15 to TRBJ1-5; 11 bases line up with TRBD1. V gave up 2 bases and J gave up 0 bases; unmatched junction bases: 6. The CDR3 has 18 amino acids. CDR1 is LNHNV and CDR2 is YYDKDF in the germline V gene (reference sequence). The CDR3 loop is CATSRTGTGGASNQPQHF. DNA of the CDR3: TGTGCCACCAGCAGAACCGGGACAGGGGGTGCTAGCAATCAGCCCCAGCATTTT.

This sequence joins TRBV18 and TRBJ1-3; 8 bases line up with TRBD1. Trimming removed 1 base from V and 0 bases from J; junction bases left unmatched: 2. CDR1 and CDR2 (germline): KGHSH, LQKENI. The CDR3 runs to 16 residues. Written as DNA, the CDR3 is TGTGCCAGCTCACCACAACAGGGGGACTCTGGAAACACCATATATTTT. Its protein product is CASSPQQGDSGNTIYF.

V usage is TRBV3-1 (or the pseudogene TRBV3-2) and J usage is TRBJ1-1, with TRBD1 as a possible D gene (6 bases). Germline V gene lookup returns CDR1 LGHDT and CDR2 YNNKEL (reference sequence). The V and J ends lost 5 bases and 4 bases respectively, with 14 bases between them. This CDR3 has 14 amino acids. As DNA, the CDR3 is TGTGCCAGCAGCGAACAGGGACGGAGCACTGAAGCTTTCTTT. This sequence encodes CASSEQGRSTEAFF.

The chain joins TRBV5-1 to TRBJ1-4, with 7 bases that match TRBD1. The CDR3 spans 14 residues. CDR1 is SGHRS, CDR2 YFSETQ, per germline. J gave up 3 bases and V 4 bases, and 3 bases lay outside the gene matches. This CDR3 is CASSLGTANEKLFF. The CDR3 DNA follows: TGCGCCAGCAGCCTTGGGACAGCTAATGAAAAACTGTTTTTT.

The chain is built from TRBV11-2 and TRBJ2-1; 7 bases are shared with TRBD2. The length of the CDR3 is 15 residues. Germline CDR1 and CDR2: SGHAT and FQNNGV. The J segment lost 7 bases and the V segment lost 3 bases, leaving 9 bases of the junction unmatched. The chain's CDR3 is CASSFRAGTWNEQFF. CDR3 nucleotides: TGTGCCAGCAGCTTCCGAGCGGGAACTTGGAATGAGCAGTTCTTC. The entire variable domain, with the rest obtained from reference TRBV11-2 and TRBJ2-1, is as follows: EAGVAQSPRYKIIEKRQSVAFWCNPISGHATLYWYQQILGQGPKLLIQFQNNGVVDDSQLPKDRFSAERLKGVDSTLKIQPAKLEDSAVYLCASSFRAGTWNEQFFGPGTRLTVL.

This clone was detected once. The chain employs TRBV5-1 and TRBJ1-1, with D possibly matching TRBD1 (5 bases). The V gene's germline CDR1 is SGHRS and CDR2 YFSETQ. There are 17 residues in the CDR3. Trimming removed 0 bases from V and 1 base from J, with 16 bases in between. CDR3: CASSLGPRAGENTEAFF. The CDR3 region has the DNA TGCGCCAGCAGCTTGGGTCCGAGGGCGGGGGAGAACACTGAAGCTTTCTTT.

This clone has just a few counts. The chain links TRBV7-8 to TRBJ1-6; tentative D call: TRBD1 (6 bases). CDR3 size: 16 residues. V was cut by 5 bases and J by 9 bases, with 20 bases left in between. Germline-derived CDR1 and CDR2 are SGHVS and FQNEAQ. CDR3 residues: CASSQPQGFIGSPLHF. Here the CDR3 DNA reads TGTGCCAGCAGCCAACCACAGGGTTTTATCGGTTCACCCCTCCACTTT.

This clone has just a few counts. The chain employs TRBV5-1 and TRBJ2-2; 7 bases fit TRBD2. This CDR3 spans 16 amino acids. V shed 4 bases and J 5 bases; nucleotides not matched to a gene: 11. The germline CDR1 and CDR2 sequences are SGHRS and YFSETQ. In DNA form, the CDR3 reads TGCGCCAGCAGCCTTTGGGAGGGCCTGGGGACCGGGGAGCTGTTTTTT. It translates to CASSLWEGLGTGELFF.

The chain uses TRBV5-4 and TRBJ2-3, with D unclear. Trimming shortened V by 4 bases and J by 0 bases, and 9 bases separated the two germline ends. This CDR3 contains 14 residues. The germline gives CDR1 SGHNT, CDR2 YYREEE (reference sequence). CDR3 nucleotide sequence: TGTGCCAGCAGCCCCGCCCGGAGCACAGATACGCAGTATTTT. Protein product: CASSPARSTDTQYF.

The chain couples TRBV7-9 to TRBJ2-2, with 10 positions matching TRBD1. CDR1 SEHNR and CDR2 FQNEAQ come from the germline V gene (reference sequence). Losses at the gene ends were 4 bases for V and 3 bases for J; bases not matched to a gene: 5. This CDR3 spans 16 amino acids. The CDR3 nucleotides read TGTGCCAGCAGCTCCGGACAGGGGGGGTACACCGGGGAGCTGTTTTTT. It codes for CASSSGQGGYTGELFF.

This chain connects TRBV5-4 to TRBJ2-3; 13 bases agree with TRBD2. Germline V gives CDR1 SGHNT, CDR2 YYREEE (reference sequence). Unmatched junction bases numbered 2, after V lost 2 bases and J lost 2 bases. This CDR3 contains 16 residues. CDR3 sequence reads: CASSFGTSGNTDTQYF. DNA for the CDR3: TGTGCCAGCAGCTTCGGGACTAGCGGGAACACAGATACGCAGTATTTT. The whole variable domain, filled in from reference TRBV5-4 and TRBJ2-3, reads ETGVTQSPTHLIKTRGQQVTLRCSSQSGHNTVSWYQQALGQGPQFIFQYYREEENGRGNFPPRFSGLQFPNYSSELNVNALELDDSALYLCASSFGTSGNTDTQYFGPGTRLTVL.

The chain recombines TRBV27 with TRBJ2-7; 10 bases are a match to TRBD2. The V and J ends lost 1 base and 7 bases, in that order; junction bases with no gene match: 7. The CDR3 runs 15 residues. Per the germline V gene, CDR1 is MNHEY and CDR2 is SMNVEV (reference sequence). The CDR3 nucleotides are TGTGCCAGCAGTTTATTTCTAGCGGGGGCGGGGGAGCAGTACTTC. This gives the protein CASSLFLAGAGEQYF.